The 28 T cell receptor beta chains presented below share a single source sample, sequenced in a study of control samples from healthy donors and cancer patients. Sequencing used immunoSEQ multiplex PCR; TCRdb keeps in-frame clones, though not all of them. The sample lists over 150,000 clones; roughly 94% were seen once. Sequenced material: blood. The receptors stem from a man aged 40-49 years in good health.

The chain couples TRBV6-5 to TRBJ1-2, with D unclear. The CDR3 is made up of 13 amino acids. The V gene lost 2 bases and the J gene lost 8 bases, with 12 bases spanning the gap. Germline V CDR1 and CDR2: MNHEY, SVGAGI. As DNA, the CDR3 is TGTGCCAGCAGTTACCTGACATCGGGAGGCTACACCTTC. It specifies CASSYLTSGGYTF.

The chain is built from TRBV28 and TRBJ1-2, with a weak D call TRBD1 (5 bases). CDR1 and CDR2 from the germline V gene are MDHEN and SYDVKM. CDR3 length: 11 residues. Trimming left V 9 bases short and J 2 bases short, with 7 bases between. CDR3 residues: CASWTNYGYTF. DNA for the CDR3: TGTGCCAGTTGGACAAACTATGGCTACACCTTC.

CDR3 bases: TGTGCCAGCAGCCAAGGGACAGGGCGCTCCTACGAGCAGTACTTC. Translating it yields CASSQGTGRSYEQYF. The V gene is TRBV7-2, the J gene TRBJ2-7; 9 bases match TRBD1. Per the germline V gene, CDR1 is SGHTA and CDR2 is FQGNSA. This CDR3 region has 15 residues. The trim removed 5 bases at V and 0 bases at J, leaving 5 bases unmatched. The variable domain in full, completed from reference TRBV7-2 and TRBJ2-7, reads GAGVSQSPSNKVTEKGKDVELRCDPISGHTALYWYRQSLGQGLEFLIYFQGNSAPDKSGLPSDRFSAERTGGSVSTLTIQRTQQEDSAVYLCASSQGTGRSYEQYFGPGTRLTVT.

This sequence joins TRBV19 and TRBJ1-2; no firm D call. The CDR3 has 16 amino acids. Germline V gene lookup returns CDR1 LNHDA and CDR2 SQIVND (reference sequence). Trimming shortened V by 3 bases and J by 1 base, and 15 bases separated the two germline ends. CDR3 in amino acids: CASSIAVVSFNYGYTF. The CDR3 coding sequence is TGTGCCAGTAGTATCGCTGTGGTCAGTTTTAACTATGGCTACACCTTC.

V gene TRBV7-2 combines with J gene TRBJ2-2; 7 nucleotides align to TRBD2. Per the germline V gene, CDR1 is SGHTA and CDR2 is FQGNSA. The ends lost 5 bases at V and 1 base at J; junction bases unmatched: 7. The CDR3 has 16 amino acids. CDR3 sequence (DNA): TGTGCCAGCAGCCTTCGGACTAGAGGGAACACCGGGGAGCTGTTTTTT. It codes for CASSLRTRGNTGELFF.

The gene calls are TRBV5-8 and TRBJ1-4; 8 bases fit TRBD1. Germline lookup yields CDR1 SGHTS and CDR2 YDEGEE. After removal of 0 bases from V and 7 bases from J, the junction contained 8 bases not matched to a gene. The CDR3 consists of 16 residues. The CDR3 DNA reads as TGTGCCAGCAGCTTGGGGGGACAGGCCGACCCTGAAAAACTGTTTTTT. Its translation is CASSLGGQADPEKLFF.

This clone is a singleton in its sample. The chain's CDR3 is CATGQSSYNSPLHF. The CDR3 region has the DNA TGTGCCACGGGACAGAGCTCCTATAATTCACCCCTCCACTTT. J is TRBJ1-6 and V is TRBV19; 7 bases fit TRBD1. The germline V gene encodes CDR1 LNHDA and CDR2 SQIVND (reference sequence). The CDR3 runs to 14 residues. Germline trimming cut 10 bases from V and 0 bases from J; bases unmatched to any gene: 3.

This chain connects TRBV9 to TRBJ2-3; possible D gene TRBD1, 6 bases. Trimming removed 0 bases at V and 0 bases at J, with 14 bases between. Germline V CDR1 and CDR2: SGDLS, YYNGEE. This CDR3 is built from 17 residues. The CDR3 loop is CASSVEAGALSTDTQYF. CDR3 DNA sequence: TGTGCCAGCAGCGTAGAGGCAGGGGCCCTAAGCACAGATACGCAGTATTTT. Combining the CDR3 with reference TRBV9 and TRBJ2-3 gives the whole variable domain DSGVTQTPKHLITATGQRVTLRCSPRSGDLSVYWYQQSLDQGLQFLIQYYNGEERAKGNILERFSAQQFPDLHSELNLSSLELGDSALYFCASSVEAGALSTDTQYFGPGTRLTVL.

This rearrangement joins TRBV12-3 or TRBV12-4 to TRBJ1-1; D is unresolved. The V end was cut by 5 bases, the J end by 6 bases, with 7 bases between. The CDR3 spans 11 residues. CDR3 residues: CASSDPPEAFF. CDR3 DNA sequence: TGTGCCAGCAGTGACCCCCCTGAAGCTTTCTTT.

The CDR3 DNA is TGTGCCAGCAGCCCATTGGGGGATCCAGCCTATGGCTACACCTTC. This codes for CASSPLGDPAYGYTF. The chain joins TRBV7-9 to TRBJ1-2, with D maybe TRBD1 (5 bases). CDR1 is SEHNR, CDR2 FQNEAQ, per germline (reference sequence). This CDR3 has 15 amino acids. V dropped 5 bases and J dropped 4 bases, with 17 bases sitting between them.

This clone has only a few counts. The rearrangement uses TRBV6-1 and TRBJ2-2, with D maybe TRBD1 (5 bases). Germline lookup yields CDR1 MNHNS and CDR2 SASEGT. V shed 2 bases and J shed 0 bases, with 16 bases lying between them. The CDR3 loop spans 18 amino acids. CDR3 bases: TGTGCCAGCAGTGAAATCGCCCTGGGGCCCACGAACACCGGGGAGCTGTTTTTT. The encoded protein is CASSEIALGPTNTGELFF.

V and J are TRBV5-1 and TRBJ1-6, with a weak D call TRBD1 (5 bases). With 4 bases removed from V and 7 bases from J, the gap between germline ends came to 12 bases. Looked up from germline, CDR1 is SGHRS and CDR2 is YFSETQ. This CDR3 is built from 14 residues. This CDR3 is CASSHSDRNSPLHF. In nucleotides, the CDR3 is TGCGCCAGCAGCCACTCCGACAGAAATTCACCCCTCCACTTT.

This chain links TRBV7-3 with TRBJ1-1; D possibly corresponds to TRBD1 (5 bases). CDR3 length: 15 residues. Trimming took off 2 bases at V and 4 bases at J, with 14 bases between the two ends. The V gene's germline CDR1 is SGHTA and CDR2 FQGTGA. The CDR3 DNA sequence: TGTGCCAGCAGCTTAGGGCGGGGGAGCACCACTGAAGCTTTCTTT. Its protein product is CASSLGRGSTTEAFF.

The CDR3 is CASSPERKRAKNIQYF. The CDR3 nucleotides read TGTGCCAGCAGCCCGGAGAGAAAAAGAGCCAAAAACATTCAGTACTTC. The chain is built from TRBV7-2 and TRBJ2-4; D is undetermined. CDR1 and CDR2 (germline): SGHTA, FQGNSA. Deletions cut 5 bases from V and 0 bases from J, with 14 bases between. The CDR3 contains 16 residues. The full variable domain, completed using reference TRBV7-2 and TRBJ2-4, is GAGVSQSPSNKVTEKGKDVELRCDPISGHTALYWYRQSLGQGLEFLIYFQGNSAPDKSGLPSDRFSAERTGGSVSTLTIQRTQQEDSAVYLCASSPERKRAKNIQYFGAGTRLSVL.

This clone was found a few times. The chain carries TRBV30 and TRBJ1-1; perhaps TRBD1 as D (5 bases). The V gene lost 5 bases and the J gene lost 0 bases, with 13 bases spanning the gap. Germline V gives CDR1 GTSNPN, CDR2 SVGIG (reference sequence). The CDR3 spans 14 residues. CDR3: CAWGTNLMNTEAFF. Here the CDR3 DNA reads TGTGCCTGGGGGACTAATCTCATGAACACTGAAGCTTTCTTT. The full variable domain, completed using reference TRBV30 and TRBJ1-1, is SQTIHQWPATLVQPVGSPLSLECTVEGTSNPNLYWYRQAAGRGLQLLFYSVGIGQISSEVPQNLSASRPQDRQFILSSKKLLLSDSGFYLCAWGTNLMNTEAFFGQGTRLTVV.

The V call is TRBV6-1, the J call TRBJ2-6; D perhaps matches TRBD1 (6 bases). V gave up 4 bases and J gave up 0 bases, with 10 bases separating them. Looked up from germline, CDR1 is MNHNS and CDR2 is SASEGT. This CDR3 is built from 16 residues. CDR3 sequence: CASSAGQASGANVLTF. The DNA of the CDR3 is TGTGCCAGCAGTGCGGGACAAGCCTCTGGGGCCAACGTCCTGACTTTC.

The chain couples TRBV12-3 or TRBV12-4 to TRBJ1-2, with D unclear. The length of the CDR3 is 12 residues. The V and J ends lost 6 bases and 7 bases respectively, with 12 bases between them. The CDR3: CASSPTDTGYTF. The CDR3 region has the DNA TGTGCCAGCAGCCCCACAGATACTGGCTACACCTTC.

This clone has just one count. The CDR3 here is CASSTGTVSYEQYF. As DNA, the CDR3 is TGTGCCAGCAGCACCGGGACAGTCTCCTACGAGCAGTACTTC. The J gene is TRBJ2-7, the V gene TRBV5-6, with 7 bases that match TRBD1. The CDR3 is 14 residues long. V lost 4 bases to trimming and J lost 0 bases; unmatched junction nucleotides: 4. Looked up from germline, CDR1 is SGHDT and CDR2 is YYEEEE.

The rearrangement uses TRBV10-1 and TRBJ2-2; D is uncertain. Germline CDR1 and CDR2: WNHNN and SYGVQD (reference sequence). The CDR3 spans 13 residues. This CDR3 is CTTKEADTGELFF. The CDR3 DNA reads TGCACCACAAAAGAGGCGGACACCGGGGAGCTGTTTTTT.

The chain carries TRBV19 and TRBJ1-4; D possibly corresponds to TRBD1 (6 bases). The CDR3 has 14 residues. Germline V gene lookup returns CDR1 LNHDA and CDR2 SQIVND (reference sequence). V shed 5 bases and J shed 7 bases, with 14 bases lying between them. The CDR3 spells CASSYGGLTEKLFF. CDR3 in DNA: TGTGCCAGTAGTTACGGGGGGCTGACTGAAAAACTGTTTTTT.

The V gene is TRBV5-5, the J gene TRBJ2-1; no clear D gene. Germline assignment: CDR1 SGHKS and CDR2 YYEKEE (reference sequence). CDR3 length: 15 amino acids. V lost 2 bases and J 0 bases, leaving 9 bases between the germline ends. The CDR3 region has the DNA TGTGCCAGCAGCTTAGGCTGGACCTCCTACAATGAGCAGTTCTTC. It is translated as CASSLGWTSYNEQFF. Using reference TRBV5-5 and TRBJ2-1 for the parts outside the CDR3, the full variable domain is DAGVTQSPTHLIKTRGQQVTLRCSPISGHKSVSWYQQVLGQGPQFIFQYYEKEERGRGNFPDRFSARQFPNYSSELNVNALLLGDSALYLCASSLGWTSYNEQFFGPGTRLTVL.

The V gene is TRBV5-1, the J gene TRBJ1-1, with D unclear. Germline V gene lookup returns CDR1 SGHRS and CDR2 YFSETQ. The germline V and J ends were trimmed by 0 bases and 4 bases, with 13 bases remaining between them. CDR3 length: 15 residues. The CDR3 region is CASSLVPAAGTEAFF. The DNA of the CDR3 is TGCGCCAGCAGCTTGGTTCCAGCAGCAGGCACTGAAGCTTTCTTT.

The CDR3 sequence is CASSLVGGGGNTIYF. The CDR3 nucleotides are TGTGCCAGCAGCTTGGTAGGGGGGGGAGGAAACACCATATATTTT. The chain joins TRBV5-4 to TRBJ1-3, with D perhaps matching TRBD1 (6 bases). V lost 0 bases, J lost 4 bases, and 11 bases lay in between. Germline V gene sequence: CDR1 SGHNT, CDR2 YYREEE (reference sequence). The CDR3 extends over 15 amino acids. The full variable domain, with the rest looked up from reference TRBV5-4 and TRBJ1-3, is ETGVTQSPTHLIKTRGQQVTLRCSSQSGHNTVSWYQQALGQGPQFIFQYYREEENGRGNFPPRFSGLQFPNYSSELNVNALELDDSALYLCASSLVGGGGNTIYFGEGSWLTVV.

The J gene is TRBJ2-3, the V gene TRBV7-6, with 14 nucleotides matching TRBD2. CDR3 length: 18 amino acids. Germline-derived CDR1 and CDR2 are SGHVS and FNYEAQ. J gave up 6 bases and V 0 bases, and 8 bases lay outside the gene matches. The CDR3 is CASSLARRLAGGPDTQYF. Here the CDR3 DNA reads TGTGCCAGCAGCTTAGCGCGGAGACTAGCGGGGGGGCCGGATACGCAGTATTTT.

The rearrangement joins TRBV28 to TRBJ2-7, with 8 bases fitting TRBD1. The germline CDR1 and CDR2 sequences are MDHEN and SYDVKM. This CDR3 comprises 15 residues. J was trimmed by 6 bases and V by 8 bases; bases with no gene match: 15. CDR3 coding DNA: TGTGCCAGCGGCATCCACGGGCAGGGGGCCCTCGAGCAGTACTTC. This sequence encodes CASGIHGQGALEQYF.

This clone has just one count. V is TRBV4-1 and J is TRBJ1-1, with unresolved D. The ends were cut back, 1 base at V and 0 bases at J, with 6 bases in the middle. This CDR3 spans 14 amino acids. Germline V gives CDR1 MGHRA, CDR2 YSYEKL. The CDR3 coding sequence is TGCGCCAGCAGCCAAGCGCATATGAACACTGAAGCTTTCTTT. It specifies CASSQAHMNTEAFF.

The chain employs TRBV6-6 and TRBJ1-5; 7 nucleotides agree with TRBD1. V was clipped by 5 bases and J by 5 bases; unmatched bases: 18. The CDR3 extends over 18 amino acids. CDR1 and CDR2 (germline): MNHNY, SVGAGI (reference sequence). CDR3 amino acids: CASSPLAGVAGGHQPQHF. CDR3 DNA: TGTGCCAGCAGTCCACTCGCGGGGGTGGCAGGGGGGCATCAGCCCCAGCATTTT.

This chain uses TRBV27 with TRBJ2-1, with D possibly being TRBD1 or TRBD2 (5 bases each). CDR1 is MNHEY and CDR2 is SMNVEV in the germline V gene (reference sequence). Trimming stripped 3 bases from V and 9 bases from J, with 21 bases between. The CDR3 is 16 amino acids. CDR3 region: CASSLSPGPYRGEQFF. The DNA for the CDR3 is TGTGCCAGCAGTTTGTCTCCGGGACCCTATAGGGGTGAGCAGTTCTTC.